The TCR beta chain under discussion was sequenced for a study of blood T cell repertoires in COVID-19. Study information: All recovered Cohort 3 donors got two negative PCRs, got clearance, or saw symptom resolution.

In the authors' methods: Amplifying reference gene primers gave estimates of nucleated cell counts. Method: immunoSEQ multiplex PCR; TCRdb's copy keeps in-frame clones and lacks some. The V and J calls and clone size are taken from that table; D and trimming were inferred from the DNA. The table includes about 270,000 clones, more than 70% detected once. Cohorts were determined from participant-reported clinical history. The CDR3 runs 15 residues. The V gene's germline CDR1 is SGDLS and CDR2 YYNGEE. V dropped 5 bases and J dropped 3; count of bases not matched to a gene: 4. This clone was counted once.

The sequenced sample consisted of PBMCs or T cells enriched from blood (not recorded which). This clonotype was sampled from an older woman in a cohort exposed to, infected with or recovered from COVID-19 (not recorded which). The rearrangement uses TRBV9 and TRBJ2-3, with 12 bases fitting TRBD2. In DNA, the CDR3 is TGTGCCAGCAGTGAGGGGACTAGCGGGACAGATACGCAGTATTTT. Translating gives CASSEGTSGTDTQYF. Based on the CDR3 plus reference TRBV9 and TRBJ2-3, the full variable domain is DSGVTQTPKHLITATGQRVTLRCSPRSGDLSVYWYQQSLDQGLQFLIQYYNGEERAKGNILERFSAQQFPDLHSELNLSSLELGDSALYFCASSEGTSGTDTQYFGPGTRLTVL.